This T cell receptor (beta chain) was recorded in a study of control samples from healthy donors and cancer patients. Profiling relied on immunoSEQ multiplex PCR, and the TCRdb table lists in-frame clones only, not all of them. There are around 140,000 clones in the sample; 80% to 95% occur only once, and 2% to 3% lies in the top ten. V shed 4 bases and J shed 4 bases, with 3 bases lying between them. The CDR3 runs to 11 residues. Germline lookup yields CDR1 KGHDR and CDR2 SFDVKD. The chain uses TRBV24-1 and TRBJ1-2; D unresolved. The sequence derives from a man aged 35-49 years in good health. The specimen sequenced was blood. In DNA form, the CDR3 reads TGTGCCACCAGTGACAGCTATGGCTACACCTTC. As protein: CATSDSYGYTF.